The count of the clone carrying this T cell receptor (beta chain) is one. As handled by the study authors: Estimated nucleated cell counts came from reference gene primer amplification. The protocol was immunoSEQ multiplex PCR, while the TCRdb copy is restricted to in-frame clones and leaves out a portion. V and J calls and clone size are those listed in that table; D and trimming were worked out from the DNA. Of 25,000 to 30,000 clones in the sample, 65% to 70% are singletons; the top ten hold about a sixth. The V end was cut by 1 base, the J end by 1 base, with 8 bases between. CDR1 SGHNT and CDR2 YYREEE come from the germline V gene (reference sequence). CDR3 length: 14 amino acids. This sample was included in a study of blood T cell repertoires in COVID-19. Study at large: The United States, Italy and Spain provided the acute and convalescent COVID-19 samples. Sample material is recorded as cDNA or gDNA derived from T cells, B-cell-depleted T cells, or PBMCs.

The V and J genes are TRBV5-4 and TRBJ2-5; possible D gene TRBD1, 5 bases. The sample consisted of peripheral blood. The receptor was derived from a human donor in a cohort sampled during active COVID-19. The CDR3 nucleotides read TGTGCCAGCAGCTTGATAGACAGCCAAGAGACCCAGTACTTC. It translates to CASSLIDSQETQYF.